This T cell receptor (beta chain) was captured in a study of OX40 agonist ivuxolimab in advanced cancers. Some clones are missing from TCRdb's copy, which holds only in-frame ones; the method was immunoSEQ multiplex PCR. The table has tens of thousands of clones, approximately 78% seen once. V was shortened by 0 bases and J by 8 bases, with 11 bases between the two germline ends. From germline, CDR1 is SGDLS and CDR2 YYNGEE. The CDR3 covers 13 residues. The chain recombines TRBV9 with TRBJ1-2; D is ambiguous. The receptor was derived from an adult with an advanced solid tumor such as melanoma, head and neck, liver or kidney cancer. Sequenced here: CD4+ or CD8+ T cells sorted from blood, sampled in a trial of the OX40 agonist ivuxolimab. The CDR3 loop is CASSVEVVGGYTF. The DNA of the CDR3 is TGTGCCAGCAGCGTAGAGGTTGTCGGGGGCTACACCTTC.